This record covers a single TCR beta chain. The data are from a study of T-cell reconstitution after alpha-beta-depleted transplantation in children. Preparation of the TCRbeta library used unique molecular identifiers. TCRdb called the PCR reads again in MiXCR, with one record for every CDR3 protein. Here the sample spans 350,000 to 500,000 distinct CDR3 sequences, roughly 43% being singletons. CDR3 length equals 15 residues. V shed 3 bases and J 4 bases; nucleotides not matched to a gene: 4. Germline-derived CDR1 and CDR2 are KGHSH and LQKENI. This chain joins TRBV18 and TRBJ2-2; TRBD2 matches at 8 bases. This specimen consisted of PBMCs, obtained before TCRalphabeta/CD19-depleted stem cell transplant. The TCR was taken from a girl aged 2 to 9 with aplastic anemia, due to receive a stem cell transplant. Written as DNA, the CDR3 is TGTGCCAGCTCACCGGGACTAGAGCTCACCGGGGAGCTGTTTTTT. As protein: CASSPGLELTGELFF.